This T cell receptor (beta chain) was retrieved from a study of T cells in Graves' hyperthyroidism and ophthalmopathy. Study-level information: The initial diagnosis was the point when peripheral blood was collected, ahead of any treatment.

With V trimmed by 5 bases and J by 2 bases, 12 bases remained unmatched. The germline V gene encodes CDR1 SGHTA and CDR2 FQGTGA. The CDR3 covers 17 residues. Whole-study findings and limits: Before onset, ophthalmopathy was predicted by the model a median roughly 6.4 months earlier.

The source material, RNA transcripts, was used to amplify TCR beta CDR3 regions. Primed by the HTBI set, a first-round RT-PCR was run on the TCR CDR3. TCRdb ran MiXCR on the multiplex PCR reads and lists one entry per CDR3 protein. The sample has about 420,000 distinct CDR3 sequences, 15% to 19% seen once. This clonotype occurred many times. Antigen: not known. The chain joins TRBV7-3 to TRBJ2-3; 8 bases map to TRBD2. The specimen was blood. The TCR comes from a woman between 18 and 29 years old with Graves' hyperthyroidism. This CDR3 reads CASSLLSAGGATDTQYF. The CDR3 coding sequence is TGTGCCAGCAGCCTCCTCTCGGCGGGAGGAGCCACAGATACGCAGTATTTT.